Listed here are 22 T cell receptor beta chains from one sample, sequenced in a study of identical twins (dated by TCRdb to 2016 to 2018). Library construction relied on 5' RACE. The reads were generated on an Illumina HiSeq 2000. Starting from the raw public reads, TCRdb applied fastp trimming at Q25, assembled clones with MiXCR and retained in-frame beta chains. A single entry per CDR3 protein holds the most common genes and DNA from its merged rows. Across this sample there are about 530,000 distinct CDR3 sequences, with about 20% seen only once. Of the sample, approximately 0.5% is held by the ten largest clones. The sample was also linked to a second study, of yellow fever vaccine responses in identical twins.

Sequencing was carried out using CD4+ T cells sorted from blood. These receptors were collected from a woman aged 18-35 years in good health.

The rearrangement joins TRBV7-2 to TRBJ2-3; D is tentatively TRBD1 or TRBD2 (5 bases each). The germline V gene has CDR1 SGHTA and CDR2 FQGNSA. The CDR3 length is 15 residues. Trimming took off 0 bases at V and 6 bases at J, with 13 bases between the two ends. The chain's CDR3 is CASSLARGGGDTQYF. The CDR3 DNA is TGTGCCAGCAGCTTAGCGCGTGGGGGTGGGGATACGCAGTATTTT.

This clonotype has more than one count but fewer than ten. This chain uses TRBV20-1 with TRBJ1-2; 7 nucleotides line up with TRBD1. Germline trimming cut 2 bases from V and 1 base from J; bases unmatched to any gene: 4. Germline loops: CDR1 DFQATT, CDR2 SNEGSKA (reference sequence). CDR3 length equals 14 residues. The CDR3 region is CSARRQGINYGYTF. The CDR3 DNA follows: TGCAGTGCTAGAAGACAGGGAATTAACTATGGCTACACCTTC.

There are a few counts of this clonotype. This chain links TRBV20-1 with TRBJ2-7, with TRBD1 matching 9 bases. This CDR3 is 13 amino acids long. Germline V gene lookup returns CDR1 DFQATT and CDR2 SNEGSKA (reference sequence). With V trimmed by 7 bases and J by 5 bases, 9 bases remained unmatched. This chain's CDR3 is CSVPGQGFHEQYV. The CDR3 DNA reads TGCAGTGTCCCGGGACAGGGTTTCCACGAGCAGTACGTC.

The table lists this clonotype with a few counts. V usage is TRBV10-3 and J usage is TRBJ2-3, with TRBD2 matching 13 bases. There are 18 residues in the CDR3. CDR1 and CDR2 (germline): ENHRY, SYGVKD. Trimming took 6 bases from V and 0 from J; bases not matched to a gene: 9. CDR3 coding DNA: TGTGCCATCAGCTTAGCCGGGACTAGCGGGACTAGCACAGATACGCAGTATTTT. This translates into CAISLAGTSGTSTDTQYF.

This clonotype was seen more than once but under ten times. The gene calls are TRBV10-3 and TRBJ1-2, with D possibly TRBD1 on 6 matching bases. Germline V lookup: CDR1 ENHRY, CDR2 SYGVKD. The CDR3 loop spans 14 amino acids. V was pared by 7 bases and J by 0 bases, with 12 bases between. The DNA of the CDR3 is TGTGCCATCAATAGACAGGAGTCTAACTATGGCTACACCTTC. This sequence encodes CAINRQESNYGYTF.

The chain is built from TRBV20-1 and TRBJ1-4; D unclear. This CDR3 has 15 amino acids. Germline CDR1 and CDR2: DFQATT and SNEGSKA (reference sequence). V was pared by 6 bases and J by 0 bases, with 14 bases between. In nucleotides, the CDR3 is TGCAGTGCACACCCCTCCGGAACAACTAATGAAAAACTGTTTTTT. Protein sequence: CSAHPSGTTNEKLFF.

The chain uses TRBV2 and TRBJ2-1, with 7 bases aligning to TRBD1. Germline assignment: CDR1 SNHLY and CDR2 FYNNEI. With 6 bases clipped from V and 6 bases from J, the junction kept 5 bases outside the gene matches. There are 13 residues in the CDR3. The CDR3 nucleotides are TGTGCCAGCAGGGTCACAGGGGCCAATGAGCAGTTCTTC. It is translated as CASRVTGANEQFF.

This chain connects TRBV7-8 to TRBJ1-1; tentative D call: TRBD1 (6 bases). Trimming took 3 bases from V and 4 from J, leaving 9 bases between them. CDR1 and CDR2 (germline): SGHVS, FQNEAQ. This CDR3 has 13 amino acids. CDR3 sequence reads: CASSFDRSTEAFF. CDR3 DNA: TGTGCCAGCAGCTTCGACAGGAGCACTGAAGCTTTCTTT.

The CDR3 region is CASSQDQTPYF. For the CDR3, the DNA is TGTGCCAGCAGCCAGGACCAAACCCCGTACTTC. The rearrangement links TRBV6-2 or TRBV6-3 to TRBJ2-4; D is unclear. The CDR3 covers 11 residues. Trimming left V 6 bases short and J 15 bases short, with 15 bases between. Germline CDR1 and CDR2: MNHEY and SVGEGT.

The chain employs TRBV20-1 and TRBJ1-1; D gene unclear. The V gene lost 2 bases and the J gene lost 4 bases, with 20 bases spanning the gap. Germline assignment: CDR1 DFQATT and CDR2 SNEGSKA (reference sequence). The CDR3 consists of 16 residues. The CDR3 reads CSARQFGMVAGTEAFF. DNA for the CDR3: TGCAGTGCTAGACAATTTGGGATGGTAGCGGGCACTGAAGCTTTCTTT.

The genes are TRBV20-1 and TRBJ2-1; a possible D gene is TRBD2 (5 bases). CDR3 length: 15 amino acids. V was pared by 0 bases and J by 2 bases, with 11 bases between. CDR1 DFQATT and CDR2 SNEGSKA come from the germline V gene (reference sequence). The CDR3: CSARDMGSPYNEQFF. The CDR3 DNA follows: TGCAGTGCTAGAGATATGGGGAGTCCCTACAATGAGCAGTTCTTC.

V and J are TRBV24-1 and TRBJ2-2, with 12 bases matching TRBD1. The CDR3 extends over 20 amino acids. Germline assignment: CDR1 KGHDR and CDR2 SFDVKD. V dropped 0 bases and J dropped 1; count of bases not matched to a gene: 8. The DNA of the CDR3 is TGTGCCACCAGTGATTTGCCGGGACAGGGGGCAAGTTGGAACACCGGGGAGCTGTTTTTT. Encoded protein: CATSDLPGQGASWNTGELFF.

There are a few counts of this clonotype. This rearrangement joins TRBV14 to TRBJ1-2, with a tentative D call TRBD1 (5 bases). Trimming pared 0 bases from V and 4 bases from J, leaving 12 bases between. This CDR3 has 15 residues. Per germline, CDR1 SGHDN and CDR2 FVKESK. The CDR3 region is CASSQDQGFRYGYTF. The CDR3 region has the DNA TGTGCCAGCAGCCAAGACCAGGGTTTCCGCTATGGCTACACCTTC.

This clonotype was counted between two and nine times. The chain is built from TRBV18 and TRBJ2-7; TRBD1 might be the D (5 bases). The CDR3 length is 14 residues. With 6 bases removed from V and 0 bases from J, the gap between germline ends came to 12 bases. Germline-derived CDR1 and CDR2 are KGHSH and LQKENI. The CDR3: CASSTQVSSYEQYF. For the CDR3, the DNA is TGTGCCAGCTCGACACAGGTTTCCTCCTACGAGCAGTACTTC.

This clonotype showed up just once. This sequence joins TRBV6-1 and TRBJ2-1, with TRBD2 identical over 11 bases. The CDR3 totals 13 residues. Germline V gene sequence: CDR1 MNHNS, CDR2 SASEGT. Trimming removed 7 bases from V and 7 bases from J; junction bases left unmatched: 3. The CDR3 reads CASTRLAGNEQFF. The CDR3 DNA is TGTGCCAGCACCCGACTAGCGGGGAATGAGCAGTTCTTC.

This clonotype has only a few counts. V is TRBV20-1 and J is TRBJ2-3; 16 nucleotides line up with TRBD2. The CDR3 runs to 17 residues. Germline loops: CDR1 DFQATT, CDR2 SNEGSKA (reference sequence). V was pared by 0 bases and J by 4 bases, with 4 bases of the junction left unmatched. Here the CDR3 DNA reads TGCAGTGCTAGAGAGGGGACTAGCGGGGGGGCATCAGATACGCAGTATTTT. This translates into CSAREGTSGGASDTQYF.

V gene TRBV20-1 combines with J gene TRBJ2-5, with 8 bases identical to TRBD1. In germline, CDR1 is DFQATT, CDR2 SNEGSKA (reference sequence). The CDR3 loop spans 12 amino acids. With 4 bases clipped from V and 5 bases from J, the junction kept 3 bases outside the gene matches. The CDR3 region is CSAKTGGETQYF. The CDR3 region has the DNA TGCAGTGCTAAAACAGGGGGTGAGACCCAGTACTTC.

The chain has TRBV14 and TRBJ2-5, with D perhaps being TRBD1 or TRBD2 (5 bases each). Deletions cut 2 bases from V and 5 bases from J, with 21 bases between. The CDR3 runs to 17 residues. Germline-derived CDR1 and CDR2 are SGHDN and FVKESK. CDR3 loop: CASSQTSGTGVGETQYF. The CDR3 DNA reads TGTGCCAGCAGCCAAACCTCCGGGACGGGCGTTGGGGAGACCCAGTACTTC.

This clonotype was seen only a few times. The rearrangement joins TRBV6-1 to TRBJ1-3; D is undetermined. Germline lookup yields CDR1 MNHNS and CDR2 SASEGT. The CDR3 length is 13 residues. V lost 5 bases and J lost 5, with 10 bases in between. CDR3 nucleotide sequence: TGTGCCAGCAGTATGGGGATGCGAAACACCATATATTTT. It encodes CASSMGMRNTIYF.

CDR3 DNA sequence: TGTGCCAGCAGCCTGCGGGGGGGCCCAGAGACCCAGTACTTC. Its protein is CASSLRGGPETQYF. V and J are TRBV7-2 and TRBJ2-5, with TRBD2 identical over 9 bases. This CDR3 has 14 residues. V shed 5 bases, J shed 4 bases, and the junction held 5 bases outside the gene matches. From germline, CDR1 is SGHTA and CDR2 FQGNSA.

This clonotype has ten or more counts. This chain links TRBV7-2 with TRBJ1-4, with 7 bases identical to TRBD1. The CDR3 covers 14 residues. Germline V lookup: CDR1 SGHTA, CDR2 FQGNSA. Trimming at V came to 5 bases and at J to 5 bases, leaving 5 bases not matched to a gene. DNA for the CDR3: TGTGCCAGCAGCGGACGACAGGGAAATGAAAAACTGTTTTTT. It is translated as CASSGRQGNEKLFF.

The gene calls are TRBV2 and TRBJ2-7, with TRBD2 as a possible D gene (7 bases). Trimming pared 7 bases from V and 5 bases from J, leaving 12 bases between. The CDR3 spans 12 residues. Looked up from germline, CDR1 is SNHLY and CDR2 is FYNNEI. The CDR3 here is CASNEGGNEQYV. The CDR3 DNA follows: TGTGCCAGCAACGAGGGGGGGAACGAGCAGTACGTC.